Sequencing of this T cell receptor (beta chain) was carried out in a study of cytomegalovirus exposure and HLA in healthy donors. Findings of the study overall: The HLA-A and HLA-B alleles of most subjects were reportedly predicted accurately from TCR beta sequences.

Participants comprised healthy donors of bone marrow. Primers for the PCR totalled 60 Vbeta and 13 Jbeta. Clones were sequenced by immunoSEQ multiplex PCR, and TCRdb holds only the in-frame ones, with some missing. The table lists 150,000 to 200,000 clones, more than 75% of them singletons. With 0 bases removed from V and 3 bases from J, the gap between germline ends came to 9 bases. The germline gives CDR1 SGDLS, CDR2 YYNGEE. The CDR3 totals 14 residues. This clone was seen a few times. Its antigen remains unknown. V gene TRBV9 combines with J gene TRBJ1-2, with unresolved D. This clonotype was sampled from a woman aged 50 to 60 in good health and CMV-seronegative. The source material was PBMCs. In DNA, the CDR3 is TGTGCCAGCAGCGTAGGCGGGTCGGACTATGGCTACACCTTC. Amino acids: CASSVGGSDYGYTF.